This record concerns one T cell receptor beta chain sequence. Antigen unknown. Healthy donors had no documented immune events, such as infections, while sampled. This CDR3 region has 15 residues. The J segment lost 8 bases and the V segment lost 1 base, leaving 5 bases of the junction unmatched. Germline assignment: CDR1 MGHRA and CDR2 YSYEKL. Sequenced by immunoSEQ multiplex PCR; TCRdb stores in-frame clones only, minus some. The data show around 100,000 clones, roughly 88% seen once. These data come from a study of identifying expanded T cells in peripheral blood. Findings and caveats of the study: Variance in clone template counts between roughly two-week samples significantly increased with total template count across all healthy donors. Differentially abundant clones: 0.95 to 1.5 between replicates, about 15 at approximately two weeks, less than 20 at four.

The chain has TRBV4-1 and TRBJ1-4, with 9 bases identical to TRBD1. Material: blood. The source of this sequence is a person aged 18-70 years in good health. The DNA for the CDR3 is TGCGCCAGCAGCCAAGTGGAGACAGGGGGGGAAAAACTGTTTTTT. Translated, it gives CASSQVETGGEKLFF.